This TCR beta chain was profiled in a study of T cells after yellow fever vaccination. The table lists this clonotype with a few counts. A junction boundary mismatches the germline segment, possibly from a read error. They built TCR cDNA with 5'RACE template switching, a step that put in a universal primer site and UMIs. TCRdb re-derived calls from the 5' RACE reads in MiXCR, one entry per CDR3 protein. Of hundreds of thousands of distinct CDR3 sequences listed, approximately 13% are singletons. CDR3 length: 14 amino acids. The chain employs TRBV12-3 or TRBV12-4 and TRBJ2-2; D gene ambiguous. The sequenced sample was CD4+ T cells sorted from PBMCs, obtained 15 days after the yellow fever booster vaccination. This receptor was identified in a man between 18 and 35 years old who received the YFV17D yellow fever vaccine. The CDR3 DNA reads TGTGCCAGCAGTCAGCTACGGAACGCCGGGGAGCTGTTTTTT. This codes for CASSQLRNAGELFF.